This TCR beta chain was retrieved from a study of cytomegalovirus exposure and HLA in healthy donors. Whole-study results and caveats: The CMV antigen specificity of a few CMV-associated chains was confirmed through in vitro analysis. The authors enumerated 164 TCR beta chains as linked to cytomegalovirus.

PCR involved 60 Vbeta and 13 Jbeta primers. Generated by immunoSEQ multiplex PCR, the TCRdb table keeps only in-frame clones and is missing some. The repertoire holds about 200,000 clones, with approximately 80% as singletons. On this clone itself: Antigen unknown.

Germline V gives CDR1 LNHDA, CDR2 SQIVND (reference sequence). The CDR3 extends over 18 amino acids. V was pared by 8 bases and J by 4 bases, with 29 bases between. Material: PBMCs. This chain links TRBV19 with TRBJ1-2; the D gene is possibly TRBD1 (5 bases). The receptor's source is a girl aged 5 to 17 in good health and CMV-seronegative. CDR3 sequence: CASGTRRSSSSYLYGYTF. The CDR3 coding sequence is TGTGCCAGTGGGACTCGAAGAAGTAGTTCTTCCTACCTCTATGGCTACACCTTC.